This T cell receptor (beta chain) was sequenced during a study of cytomegalovirus exposure and HLA in healthy donors. PCR primers comprised 60 Vbeta and 13 Jbeta primers. How the authors handled the data: Later analysis identified 80 million to 90 million unique TCR beta chains, approximately 11 million shared. Here immunoSEQ multiplex PCR was the method, and the copy in TCRdb shows in-frame clones only, minus some. From that table come the V and J calls and clone size; the DNA was used to work out D and trimming. This repertoire shows about 210,000 clones, 80% to 90% found once; its top ten account for 0.24%. Germline V gene data show CDR1 as MNHEY and CDR2 as SMNVEV (reference sequence). Trimming took 2 bases from V and 6 from J, leaving 7 bases between them. The CDR3 totals 12 residues. All donors participated as healthy donors of bone marrow. This clone was detected only once.

V usage is TRBV27 and J usage is TRBJ1-2; a possible D gene is TRBD1 (6 bases). The sample consisted of PBMCs. The source is a girl aged 2-15 years in good health and CMV-seronegative. CDR3 protein: CASSLTGNGYTF. CDR3 in DNA: TGTGCCAGCAGTTTAACAGGGAATGGCTACACCTTC.